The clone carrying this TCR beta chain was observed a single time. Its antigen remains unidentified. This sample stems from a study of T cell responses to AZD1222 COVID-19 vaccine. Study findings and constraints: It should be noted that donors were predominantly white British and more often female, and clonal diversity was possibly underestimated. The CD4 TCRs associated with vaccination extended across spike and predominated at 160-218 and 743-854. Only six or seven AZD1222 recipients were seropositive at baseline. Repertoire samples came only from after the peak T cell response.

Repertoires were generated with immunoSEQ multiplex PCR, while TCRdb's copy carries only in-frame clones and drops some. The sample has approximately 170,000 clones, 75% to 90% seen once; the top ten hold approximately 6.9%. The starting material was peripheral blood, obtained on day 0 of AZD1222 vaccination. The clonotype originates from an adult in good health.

CDR3 in amino acids: CASSFPYQETQYF. The CDR3 nucleotides read TGTGCCAGCAGCTTTCCCTACCAAGAGACCCAGTACTTC. The chain is built from TRBV5-6 and TRBJ2-5, with D uncertain. Germline loops: CDR1 SGHDT, CDR2 YYEEEE. Trimming left V 2 bases short and J 0 bases short, with 5 bases between. The CDR3 consists of 13 residues. Supplemented by reference TRBV5-6 and TRBJ2-5, the full variable domain reads DAGVTQSPTHLIKTRGQQVTLRCSPKSGHDTVSWYQQALGQGPQFIFQYYEEEERQRGNFPDRFSGHQFPNYSSELNVNALLLGDSALYLCASSFPYQETQYFGPGTRLLVL.